A selection of T cell receptor beta chains follows, all from one sample in a study of CD8 T cells in Susac syndrome. One entry per CDR3 protein, called by TCRdb with MiXCR from the immunoSEQ multiplex PCR reads. The repertoire consists of about 300,000 distinct CDR3 sequences, with roughly 85% occurring once and the leading ten covering roughly 0.21%. The material sequenced was CD8+ T cells from PBMCs. These TCRs come from a human donor with multiple sclerosis. Both conserved end residues are part of each CDR3. A D gene is named only where the DNA matches it firmly. Size is omitted from some rows. Given values are once, few, many or a class for expanded clones.

size	V	D	J	DNA	CDR3
.	TRBV4-1	TRBD1	TRBJ2-7	TGCGCCAGCAGTTTAGACAGGGGGTTATCCTACGAGCAGTACTTC	CASSLDRGLSYEQYF
.	TRBV12-3/TRBV12-4	.	TRBJ2-1	TGTGCCAGCATTGGCCTAGGGCTATACAATGAGCAGTTCTTC	CASIGLGLYNEQFF
.	TRBV30	.	TRBJ1-1	TGTGCCTGCATACCTTCGGCCCCTGAAGCTTTCTTT	CACIPSAPEAFF
.	TRBV6-2/TRBV6-3	.	TRBJ1-5	TGTGCCAGCAGGATCCGGGACCCGGGCTACAATCAGCCCCAGCATTTT	CASRIRDPGYNQPQHF
.	TRBV15	.	TRBJ1-1	TGTGCCACCCGAACAGTATTGAACACTGAAGCTTTCTTT	CATRTVLNTEAFF
.	TRBV28	.	TRBJ2-1	TGTGCCAGCAGTTTGGGGGGACTCTTCTACAATGAGCAGTTCTTC	CASSLGGLFYNEQFF
.	TRBV7-9	TRBD1	TRBJ2-5	TGTGCCAGCAGCTTATCCGGGACAGGGTGGTTGCAAGAGACCCAGTACTTC	CASSLSGTGWLQETQYF
few	TRBV28	.	TRBJ2-7	TGTGCCAGCAGTTTGGGGCAAGACACTTACGAGCAGTACTTC	CASSLGQDTYEQYF
few	TRBV7-9	TRBD1	TRBJ1-4	TGTGCCAGCAGCTGGGGACAGTCTAATGAAAAACTGTTTTTT	CASSWGQSNEKLFF
.	TRBV28	.	TRBJ1-2	TGTGCCAGCAGTTTATTAAGGGTAGGCAACTATGGCTACACCTTC	CASSLLRVGNYGYTF
.	TRBV12-3/TRBV12-4	TRBD2	TRBJ2-5	TGTGCCAGCACCCTGACTAGCGGGAAAGAGACCCAGTACTTC	CASTLTSGKETQYF
.	TRBV19	TRBD2	TRBJ2-2	TGTGCCAGTAGATTGGTAGCGGGGTCAGCCGGGGAGCTGTTTTTT	CASRLVAGSAGELFF
.	TRBV20-1	TRBD2	TRBJ2-7	TGCAGTGCTGCCGGGACTAGCGGGATTTACGAGCAGTACTTC	CSAAGTSGIYEQYF
.	TRBV11-2	.	TRBJ2-7	TGTGCCAGCACCCTAAGGGGAGAGAGTTACGAGCAGTACTTC	CASTLRGESYEQYF
.	TRBV29-1	TRBD1	TRBJ2-7	TGCAGCGTTGAGGTTAGGGACAGGGGCTCCTACGAGCAGTACTTC	CSVEVRDRGSYEQYF
.	TRBV15	.	TRBJ2-5	TGTGCCACCAGCAGGATAGGACAACTCTCAGAGACCCAGTACTTC	CATSRIGQLSETQYF
.	TRBV24-1	.	TRBJ2-1	TGTGCCACCAGTGGGACTTACTACAATGAGCAGTTCTTC	CATSGTYYNEQFF